One and the same sample provided the 15 T cell receptor beta chains below, sequenced in a study of blood T cell repertoires in COVID-19. Some clones are missing from TCRdb's copy, which holds only in-frame ones; the method was immunoSEQ multiplex PCR. The sample has about 160,000 clones, 81% seen once. The specimen was PBMCs or T cells enriched from blood (not recorded which). The receptors here all came from a woman in her forties with acute COVID-19.

The V and J genes are TRBV19 and TRBJ2-3; TRBD2 agrees at 11 bases. The germline gives CDR1 LNHDA, CDR2 SQIVND (reference sequence). The CDR3 runs to 15 residues. J lost 10 bases, V lost 6 bases, and 12 bases had no gene match. Written as DNA, the CDR3 is TGTGCCAGTAGGGTACTAGCGGGAGAGGGTGTTCCGCAGTATTTT. Translating gives CASRVLAGEGVPQYF. Variable domain in full (rest from reference TRBV19 and TRBJ2-3): DGGITQSPKYLFRKEGQNVTLSCEQNLNHDAMYWYRQDPGQGLRLIYYSQIVNDFQKGDIAEGYSVSREKKESFPLTVTSAQKNPTAFYLCASRVLAGEGVPQYFGPGTRLTVL.

This clone came up once. V is TRBV5-1 and J is TRBJ2-3; 8 bases match TRBD2. This CDR3 spans 16 amino acids. Germline V CDR1 and CDR2: SGHRS, YFSETQ. The J segment lost 2 bases and the V segment lost 3 bases, leaving 8 bases of the junction unmatched. In nucleotides, the CDR3 is TGCGCCAGCAGCTCCCGGGAGGGGAGGGACACAGATACGCAGTATTTT. It yields the protein CASSSREGRDTDTQYF.

The chain recombines TRBV5-1 with TRBJ2-1; D possibly corresponds to TRBD2 (6 bases). The CDR3 is 13 amino acids. The ends were cut back, 4 bases at V and 9 bases at J, with 14 bases in the middle. Germline V gene lookup returns CDR1 SGHRS and CDR2 YFSETQ. In DNA form, the CDR3 reads TGCGCCAGCAGCACGACTAGTCTCGTTGAGCAGTTCTTC. Protein: CASSTTSLVEQFF.

V gene TRBV29-1 combines with J gene TRBJ1-1; the D gene is possibly TRBD1 (5 bases). The V gene lost 3 bases and the J gene lost 6 bases, with 17 bases spanning the gap. The CDR3 length is 14 residues. Per germline, CDR1 SQVTM and CDR2 ANQGSEA. The CDR3 is CSVDAPGGLAEAFF. The CDR3 coding sequence is TGCAGCGTTGATGCCCCCGGGGGTCTCGCTGAAGCTTTCTTT.

The gene calls are TRBV5-1 and TRBJ1-1; the match to TRBD1 covers 10 bases. The CDR3 runs to 13 residues. CDR1 and CDR2 (germline): SGHRS, YFSETQ. The V gene end was trimmed by 4 bases and the J gene end by 7 bases; junction bases not matched to a gene: 4. CDR3 bases: TGCGCCAGCAGCGGGACAGGGGAGGGTGAAGCTTTCTTT. This encodes CASSGTGEGEAFF. The whole variable domain, remainder taken from reference TRBV5-1 and TRBJ1-1, is KAGVTQTPRYLIKTRGQQVTLSCSPISGHRSVSWYQQTPGQGLQFLFEYFSETQRNKGNFPGRFSGRQFSNSRSEMNVSTLELGDSALYLCASSGTGEGEAFFGQGTRLTVV.

This chain uses TRBV5-1 with TRBJ2-4; 11 bases line up with TRBD2. The ends lost 7 bases at V and 6 bases at J; junction bases unmatched: 12. The germline V gene has CDR1 SGHRS and CDR2 YFSETQ. CDR3 length equals 16 residues. The CDR3 loop reads CASAPLAGGPGNIQYF. The CDR3, as DNA: TGCGCCAGCGCGCCTTTAGCGGGAGGGCCGGGAAACATTCAGTACTTC.

This chain joins TRBV4-1 and TRBJ2-5; D uncertain. V was trimmed by 0 bases and J by 0 bases, leaving 8 bases between them. Germline V gives CDR1 MGHRA, CDR2 YSYEKL. The CDR3 loop spans 15 amino acids. CDR3: CASSQEARDQETQYF. CDR3 coding DNA: TGCGCCAGCAGCCAAGAGGCACGGGACCAAGAGACCCAGTACTTC.

The V call is TRBV7-2, the J call TRBJ2-3; TRBD2 matches at 8 bases. Germline-derived CDR1 and CDR2 are SGHTA and FQGNSA. Losses at the gene ends were 5 bases for V and 4 bases for J; bases not matched to a gene: 8. The CDR3 sequence is 15 residues long. CDR3 sequence reads: CASSRASGWSDTQYF. The CDR3 DNA sequence: TGTGCCAGCAGCCGGGCTAGCGGGTGGTCAGATACGCAGTATTTT.

The CDR3 spells CSVISGGQMNTEAFF. DNA of the CDR3: TGCAGCGTTATTAGTGGGGGACAGATGAACACTGAAGCTTTCTTT. The gene calls are TRBV29-1 and TRBJ1-1; 7 bases fit TRBD1. J gave up 0 bases and V 5 bases, and 9 bases lay outside the gene matches. CDR1 SQVTM and CDR2 ANQGSEA come from the germline V gene. The CDR3 covers 15 residues.

V gene TRBV29-1 combines with J gene TRBJ2-3; D ambiguous. CDR1 and CDR2 from the germline V gene are SQVTM and ANQGSEA. The V gene lost 4 bases and the J gene lost 0 bases, with 11 bases spanning the gap. The CDR3 consists of 14 residues. The CDR3 here is CSVGQAISTDTQYF. The CDR3 nucleotides read TGCAGCGTTGGTCAAGCTATTAGCACAGATACGCAGTATTTT.

This clone was seen repeatedly, ten times or more. The chain is built from TRBV6-5 and TRBJ2-7, with TRBD2 matching over 8 bases. The CDR3 spans 15 residues. CDR1 is MNHEY and CDR2 is SVGAGI in the germline V gene. The trim removed 6 bases at V and 5 bases at J, leaving 12 bases unmatched. Here the CDR3 reads CASRPSGLESHEQYV. As DNA, the CDR3 is TGTGCCAGCAGGCCCTCGGGACTAGAATCCCACGAGCAGTACGTC.

The gene calls are TRBV19 and TRBJ2-1; 8 bases are shared with TRBD2. The CDR3 is 15 amino acids. Germline assignment: CDR1 LNHDA and CDR2 SQIVND (reference sequence). V shed 5 bases and J 1 base; nucleotides not matched to a gene: 4. The CDR3 protein is CASSGLASSYNEQFF. For the CDR3, the DNA is TGTGCCAGTAGTGGACTAGCCTCTTCCTACAATGAGCAGTTCTTC.

The V gene is TRBV9, the J gene TRBJ2-7, with 10 bases identical to TRBD2. Germline CDR1 reads SGDLS; CDR2 reads YYNGEE. This CDR3 is 15 amino acids long. The V and J ends lost 0 bases and 4 bases, in that order; junction bases with no gene match: 4. In DNA, the CDR3 is TGTGCCAGCAGCGTAGAGCCTAGCGGGAGATACGAGCAGTACTTC. Encoded protein: CASSVEPSGRYEQYF.

The genes are TRBV5-4 and TRBJ2-3, with 14 bases lining up with TRBD2. The ends lost 4 bases at V and 2 bases at J; junction bases unmatched: 6. The CDR3 extends over 17 amino acids. Per germline, CDR1 SGHNT and CDR2 YYREEE (reference sequence). CDR3 region: CASSLGTSGSVTDTQYF. The CDR3 DNA sequence: TGTGCCAGCAGCCTTGGGACTAGCGGGAGCGTCACAGATACGCAGTATTTT.

Here the CDR3 reads CASSPEGYEQYF. CDR3 sequence (DNA): TGTGCCAGCTCACCGGAGGGCTACGAGCAGTACTTC. This chain uses TRBV18 with TRBJ2-7; the D gene is possibly TRBD2 (6 bases). CDR1 KGHSH and CDR2 LQKENI come from the germline V gene. CDR3 length: 12 amino acids. Trimming pared 3 bases from V and 3 bases from J, leaving 6 bases between.